The entry below describes one TCR beta chain. The data derive from a study of blood T cell repertoires in COVID-19. TCRdb's copy holds only in-frame clones and misses some; the assay was immunoSEQ multiplex PCR. The table lists 65,000 to 75,000 clones, 75% to 95% of them singletons, with over 10% in the top ten. Trimming at V came to 5 bases and at J to 5 bases, leaving 7 bases not matched to a gene. The CDR3 length is 15 residues. Looked up from germline, CDR1 is LNHDA and CDR2 is SQIVND (reference sequence). What was sequenced was peripheral blood. This TCR came from a human donor with active COVID-19. The donor label of this sample is uncertain. V usage is TRBV19 and J usage is TRBJ2-1; 9 bases fit TRBD2. This chain's CDR3 is CASSAGTSSNNEQFF. CDR3 coding DNA: TGTGCCAGTAGTGCCGGGACTAGCTCGAACAATGAGCAGTTCTTC. Looking up the rest from reference TRBV19 and TRBJ2-1 gives the full variable domain: DGGITQSPKYLFRKEGQNVTLSCEQNLNHDAMYWYRQDPGQGLRLIYYSQIVNDFQKGDIAEGYSVSREKKESFPLTVTSAQKNPTAFYLCASSAGTSSNNEQFFGPGTRLTVL.